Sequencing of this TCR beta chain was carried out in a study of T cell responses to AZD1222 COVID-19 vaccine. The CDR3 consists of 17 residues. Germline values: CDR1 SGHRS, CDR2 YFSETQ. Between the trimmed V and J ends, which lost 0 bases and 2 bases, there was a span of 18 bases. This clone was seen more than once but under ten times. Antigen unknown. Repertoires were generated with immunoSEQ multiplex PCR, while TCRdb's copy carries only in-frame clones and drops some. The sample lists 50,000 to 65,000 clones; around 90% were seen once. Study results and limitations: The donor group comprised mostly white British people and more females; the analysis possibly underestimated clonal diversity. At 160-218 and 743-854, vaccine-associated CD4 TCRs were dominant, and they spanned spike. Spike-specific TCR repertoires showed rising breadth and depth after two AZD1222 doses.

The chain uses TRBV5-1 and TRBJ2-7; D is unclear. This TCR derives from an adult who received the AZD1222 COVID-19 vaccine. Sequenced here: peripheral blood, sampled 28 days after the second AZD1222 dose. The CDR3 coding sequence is TGCGCCAGCAGCTTGGCCGGAGTGGGTCATGGAACCTACGAGCAGTACTTC. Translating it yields CASSLAGVGHGTYEQYF.